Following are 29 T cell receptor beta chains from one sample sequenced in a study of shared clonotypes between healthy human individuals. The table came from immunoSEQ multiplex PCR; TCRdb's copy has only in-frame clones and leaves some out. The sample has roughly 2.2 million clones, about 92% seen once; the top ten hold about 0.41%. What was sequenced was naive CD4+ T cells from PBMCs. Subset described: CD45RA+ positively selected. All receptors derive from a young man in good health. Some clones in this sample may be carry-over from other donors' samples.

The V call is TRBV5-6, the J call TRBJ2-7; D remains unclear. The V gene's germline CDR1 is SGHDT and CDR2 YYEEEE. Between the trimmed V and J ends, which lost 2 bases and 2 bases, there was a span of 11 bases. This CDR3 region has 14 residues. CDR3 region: CASSFNGPPYEQYF. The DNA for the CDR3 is TGTGCCAGCAGCTTTAACGGGCCCCCCTACGAGCAGTACTTC.

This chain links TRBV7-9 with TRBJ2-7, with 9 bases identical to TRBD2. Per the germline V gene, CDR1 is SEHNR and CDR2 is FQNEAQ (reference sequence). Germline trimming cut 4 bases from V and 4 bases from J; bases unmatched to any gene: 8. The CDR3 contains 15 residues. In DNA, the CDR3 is TGTGCCAGCAGCTCGATTAGCGGGAGAGGGTACGAGCAGTACTTC. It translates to CASSSISGRGYEQYF.

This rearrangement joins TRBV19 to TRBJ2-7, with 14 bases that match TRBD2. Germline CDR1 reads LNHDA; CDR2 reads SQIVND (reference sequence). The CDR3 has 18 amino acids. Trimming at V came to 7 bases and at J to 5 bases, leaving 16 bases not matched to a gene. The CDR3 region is CASTDTMGLAGAFNEQYF. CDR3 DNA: TGTGCCAGTACCGACACCATGGGACTAGCGGGAGCTTTCAACGAGCAGTACTTC.

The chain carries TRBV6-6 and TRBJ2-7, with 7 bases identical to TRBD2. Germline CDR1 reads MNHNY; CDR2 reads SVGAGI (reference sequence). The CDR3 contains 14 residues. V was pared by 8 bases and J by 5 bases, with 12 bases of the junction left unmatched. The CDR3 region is CASFGGRGIHEQYF. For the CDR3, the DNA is TGTGCCAGCTTTGGGGGGAGGGGTATCCACGAGCAGTACTTC.

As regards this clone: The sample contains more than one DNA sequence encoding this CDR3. CDR3 amino acids: CASSPDRVEKLFF. CDR3 nucleotides: TGTGCCAGCTCACCGGACAGGGTTGAAAAACTGTTTTTT. The chain couples TRBV18 to TRBJ1-4, with TRBD1 matching 8 bases. Trimming removed 3 bases from V and 7 bases from J; junction bases left unmatched: 1. CDR1 KGHSH and CDR2 LQKENI come from the germline V gene. CDR3 length equals 13 residues.

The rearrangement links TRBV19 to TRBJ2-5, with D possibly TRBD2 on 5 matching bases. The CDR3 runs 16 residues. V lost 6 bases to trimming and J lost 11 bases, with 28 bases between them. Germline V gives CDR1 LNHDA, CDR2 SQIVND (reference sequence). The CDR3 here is CASSRGTLRYTAEQYF. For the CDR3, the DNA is TGTGCCAGTAGCAGAGGAACATTGAGATACACAGCGGAGCAGTACTTC.

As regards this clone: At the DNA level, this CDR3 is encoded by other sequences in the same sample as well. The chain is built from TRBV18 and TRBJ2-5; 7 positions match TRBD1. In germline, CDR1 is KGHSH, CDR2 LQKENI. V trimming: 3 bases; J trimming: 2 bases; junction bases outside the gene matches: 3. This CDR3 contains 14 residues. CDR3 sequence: CASSPDRRQETQYF. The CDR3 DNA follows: TGTGCCAGCTCACCGGACAGGCGGCAAGAGACCCAGTACTTC.

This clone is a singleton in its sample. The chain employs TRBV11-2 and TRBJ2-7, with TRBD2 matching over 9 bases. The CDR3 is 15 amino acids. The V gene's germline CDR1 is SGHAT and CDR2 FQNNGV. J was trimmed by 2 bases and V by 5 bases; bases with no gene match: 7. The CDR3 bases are TGTGCCAGCAGCCCGGGACTAGCTGTAACCTACGAGCAGTACTTC. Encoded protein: CASSPGLAVTYEQYF.

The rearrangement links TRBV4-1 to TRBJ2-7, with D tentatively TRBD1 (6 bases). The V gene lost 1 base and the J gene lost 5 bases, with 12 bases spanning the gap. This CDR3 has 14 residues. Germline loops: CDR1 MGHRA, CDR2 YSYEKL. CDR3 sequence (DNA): TGCGCCAGCAGCCAAGGGCGGCAGGGGAACGAGCAGTACTTC. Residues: CASSQGRQGNEQYF.

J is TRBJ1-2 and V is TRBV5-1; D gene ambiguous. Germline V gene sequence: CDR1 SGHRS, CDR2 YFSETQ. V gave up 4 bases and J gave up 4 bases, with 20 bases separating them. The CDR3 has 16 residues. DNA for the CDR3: TGCGCCAGCAGCACTTTACGCGGACGGATTCTCTATGGCTACACCTTC. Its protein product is CASSTLRGRILYGYTF.

Written as DNA, the CDR3 is TGTGCCAGCAGCTTAGACCTAGCAGATACGCAGTATTTT. Protein product: CASSLDLADTQYF. The chain has TRBV7-8 and TRBJ2-3; D is unclear. Germline V gene sequence: CDR1 SGHVS, CDR2 FQNEAQ. The CDR3 spans 13 residues. With 1 base removed from V and 4 bases from J, the gap between germline ends came to 6 bases.

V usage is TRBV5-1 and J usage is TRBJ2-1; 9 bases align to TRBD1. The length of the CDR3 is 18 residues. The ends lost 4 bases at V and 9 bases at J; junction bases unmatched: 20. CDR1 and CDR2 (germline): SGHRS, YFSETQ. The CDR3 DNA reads TGCGCCAGCAGCCTTCTAGGTAAACCGGGACAGGGAGAGTCTGAGCAGTTCTTC. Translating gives CASSLLGKPGQGESEQFF.

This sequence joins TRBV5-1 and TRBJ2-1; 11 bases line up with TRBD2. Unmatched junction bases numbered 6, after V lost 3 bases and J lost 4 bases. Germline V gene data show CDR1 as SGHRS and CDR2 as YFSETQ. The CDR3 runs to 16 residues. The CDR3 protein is CASSSTSGNGYNEQFF. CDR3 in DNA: TGCGCCAGCAGCTCGACTAGCGGGAATGGTTACAATGAGCAGTTCTTC.

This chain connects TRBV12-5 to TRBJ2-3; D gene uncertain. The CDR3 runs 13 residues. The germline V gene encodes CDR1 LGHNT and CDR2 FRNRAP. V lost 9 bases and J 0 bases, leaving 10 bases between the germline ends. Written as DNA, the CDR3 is TGTGCTAGCTCCGGACCTAGCACAGATACGCAGTATTTT. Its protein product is CASSGPSTDTQYF.

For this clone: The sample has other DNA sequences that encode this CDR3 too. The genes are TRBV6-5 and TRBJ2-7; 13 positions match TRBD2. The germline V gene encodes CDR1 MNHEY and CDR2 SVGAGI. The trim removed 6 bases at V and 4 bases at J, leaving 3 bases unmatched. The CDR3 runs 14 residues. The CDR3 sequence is CASRGLAGAYEQYF. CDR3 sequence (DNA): TGTGCCAGCAGAGGACTAGCGGGAGCATACGAGCAGTACTTC.

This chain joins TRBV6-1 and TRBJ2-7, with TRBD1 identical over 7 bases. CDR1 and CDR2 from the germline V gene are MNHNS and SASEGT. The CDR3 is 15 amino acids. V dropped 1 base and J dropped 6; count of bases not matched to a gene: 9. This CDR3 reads CASSEVGDRVGEQYF. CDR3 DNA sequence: TGTGCCAGCAGTGAAGTGGGAGACAGGGTTGGCGAGCAGTACTTC.

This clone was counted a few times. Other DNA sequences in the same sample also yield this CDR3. The CDR3 DNA is TGTGCCAGCAGGGCGGGACAGGGGAATCAGCCCCAGCATTTT. Protein sequence: CASRAGQGNQPQHF. V gene TRBV6-5 combines with J gene TRBJ1-5, with 10 bases lining up with TRBD1. This CDR3 region has 14 residues. After removal of 6 bases from V and 4 bases from J, the junction contained 3 bases not matched to a gene. CDR1 MNHEY and CDR2 SVGAGI come from the germline V gene.

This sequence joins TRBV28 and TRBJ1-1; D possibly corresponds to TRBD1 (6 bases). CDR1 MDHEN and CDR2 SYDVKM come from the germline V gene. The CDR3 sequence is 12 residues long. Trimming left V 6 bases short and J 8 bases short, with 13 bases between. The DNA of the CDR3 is TGTGCCAGCAGCCATCAAACAGGGGAAGCTTTCTTT. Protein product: CASSHQTGEAFF.

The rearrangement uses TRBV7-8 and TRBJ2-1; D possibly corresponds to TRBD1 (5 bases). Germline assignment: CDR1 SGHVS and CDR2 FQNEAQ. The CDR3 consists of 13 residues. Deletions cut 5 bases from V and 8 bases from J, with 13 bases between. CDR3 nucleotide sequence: TGTGCCAGCAGCATCACCCTGACAGATGAGCAGTTCTTC. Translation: CASSITLTDEQFF. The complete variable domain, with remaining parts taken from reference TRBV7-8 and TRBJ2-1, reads GAGVSQSPRYKVAKRGQDVALRCDPISGHVSLFWYQQALGQGPEFLTYFQNEAQLDKSGLPSDRFFAERPEGSVSTLKIQRTQQEDSAVYLCASSITLTDEQFFGPGTRLTVL.

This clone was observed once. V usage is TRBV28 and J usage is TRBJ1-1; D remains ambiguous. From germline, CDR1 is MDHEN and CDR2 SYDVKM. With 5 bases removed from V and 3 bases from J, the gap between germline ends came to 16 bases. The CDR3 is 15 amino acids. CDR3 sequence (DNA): TGTGCCAGCAGTCCCTACTGGGAGAGGGACACTGAAGCTTTCTTT. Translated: CASSPYWERDTEAFF.

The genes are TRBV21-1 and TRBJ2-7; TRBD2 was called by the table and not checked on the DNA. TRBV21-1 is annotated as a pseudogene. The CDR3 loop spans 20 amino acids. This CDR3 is CASSPRVTSGRYTSSYEQYF. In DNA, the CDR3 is TGTGCCAGCAGCCCGCGGGTAACTAGCGGGAGATATACGAGCTCCTACGAGCAGTACTTC.

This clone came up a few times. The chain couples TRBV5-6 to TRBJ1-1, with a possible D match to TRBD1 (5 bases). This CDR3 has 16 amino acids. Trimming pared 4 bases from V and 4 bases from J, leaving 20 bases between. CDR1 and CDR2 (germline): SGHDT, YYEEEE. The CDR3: CASSLSPRVDGTEAFF. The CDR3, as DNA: TGTGCCAGCAGCCTCTCTCCCAGGGTAGATGGCACTGAAGCTTTCTTT.

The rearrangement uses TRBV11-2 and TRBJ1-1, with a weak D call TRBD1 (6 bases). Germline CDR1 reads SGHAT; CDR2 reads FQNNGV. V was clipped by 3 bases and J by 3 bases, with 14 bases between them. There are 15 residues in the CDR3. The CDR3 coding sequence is TGTGCCAGCAGCTTTTCGGCAGGGGCCTACACTGAAGCTTTCTTT. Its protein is CASSFSAGAYTEAFF. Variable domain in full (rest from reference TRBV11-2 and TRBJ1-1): EAGVAQSPRYKIIEKRQSVAFWCNPISGHATLYWYQQILGQGPKLLIQFQNNGVVDDSQLPKDRFSAERLKGVDSTLKIQPAKLEDSAVYLCASSFSAGAYTEAFFGQGTRLTVV.

The CDR3 region has the DNA TGTGCCAGCAGCTTAGCGGGCGGATCGACCTACGAGCAGTACTTC. It yields the protein CASSLAGGSTYEQYF. The chain has TRBV11-3 and TRBJ2-7; D remains ambiguous. This CDR3 region has 15 residues. Deletions cut 1 base from V and 2 bases from J, with 12 bases between. Looked up from germline, CDR1 is SGHNT and CDR2 is YENEEA. The whole variable domain, remainder taken from reference TRBV11-3 and TRBJ2-7, is EAGVVQSPRYKIIEKKQPVAFWCNPISGHNTLYWYLQNLGQGPELLIRYENEEAVDDSQLPKDRFSAERLKGVDSTLKIQPAELGDSAVYLCASSLAGGSTYEQYFGPGTRLTVT.

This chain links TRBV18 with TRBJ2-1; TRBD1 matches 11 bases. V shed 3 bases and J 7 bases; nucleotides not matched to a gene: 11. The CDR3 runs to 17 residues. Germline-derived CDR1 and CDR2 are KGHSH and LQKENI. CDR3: CASSPDRGTGGWNEQFF. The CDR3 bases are TGTGCCAGCTCACCGGACCGAGGGACAGGGGGTTGGAATGAGCAGTTCTTC.

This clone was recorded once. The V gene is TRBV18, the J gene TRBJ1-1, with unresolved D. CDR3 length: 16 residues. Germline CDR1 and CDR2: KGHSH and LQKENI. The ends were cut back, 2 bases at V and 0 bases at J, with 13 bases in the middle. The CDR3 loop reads CASSPTGGSVNTEAFF. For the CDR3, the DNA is TGTGCCAGCTCACCAACGGGAGGGTCTGTGAACACTGAAGCTTTCTTT. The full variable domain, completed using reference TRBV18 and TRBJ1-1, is NAGVMQNPRHLVRRRGQEARLRCSPMKGHSHVYWYRQLPEEGLKFMVYLQKENIIDESGMPKERFSAEFPKEGPSILRIQQVVRGDSAAYFCASSPTGGSVNTEAFFGQGTRLTVV.

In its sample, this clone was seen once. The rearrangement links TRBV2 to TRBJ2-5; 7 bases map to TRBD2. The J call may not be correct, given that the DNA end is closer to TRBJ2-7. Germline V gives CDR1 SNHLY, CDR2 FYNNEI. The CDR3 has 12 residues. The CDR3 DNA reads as TGTGCCAGCCACGCGGGAGCCTACGAGCAGTACTTC. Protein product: CASHAGAYEQYF.

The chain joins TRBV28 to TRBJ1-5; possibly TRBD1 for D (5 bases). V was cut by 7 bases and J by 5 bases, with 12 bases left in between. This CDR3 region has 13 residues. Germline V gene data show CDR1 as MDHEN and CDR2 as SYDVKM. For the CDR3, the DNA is TGTGCCAGCACAACCGGGGGGGATCAGCCCCAGCATTTT. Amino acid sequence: CASTTGGDQPQHF.

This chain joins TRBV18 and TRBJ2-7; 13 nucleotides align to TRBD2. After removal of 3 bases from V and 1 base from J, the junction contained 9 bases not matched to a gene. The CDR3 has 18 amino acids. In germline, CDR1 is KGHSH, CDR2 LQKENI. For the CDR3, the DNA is TGTGCCAGCTCACCGAACCCGGGGACTAGCGGGACATCCTACGAGCAGTACTTC. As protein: CASSPNPGTSGTSYEQYF.